This TCR beta chain was retrieved from a study of cytomegalovirus exposure and HLA in healthy donors. Broader study findings: First-cohort TCR clusters were later found to tend to co-occur in the roughly 110 validation repertoires. Reportedly, diagnosis of cytomegalovirus status by the classifier showed high specificity and sensitivity.

Germline CDR1 MNHNS, CDR2 SASEGT. The CDR3 spans 11 residues. Between the trimmed V and J ends, which lost 3 bases and 3 bases, there was a span of 2 bases. Turning to this clone: Its target is not known.

Measured with immunoSEQ multiplex PCR; TCRdb has only the in-frame clones, and not every one. The sample gives 150,000 or so clones, about 88% of which show up once; more than 0.95% is in the top ten. The TCR sequence derives from a woman in her late teens or twenties in good health and CMV-seronegative. The sequenced sample was PBMCs. The rearrangement links TRBV6-1 to TRBJ1-1; D remains ambiguous. Here the CDR3 reads CASSDYTEAFF. CDR3 bases: TGTGCCAGCAGTGACTACACTGAAGCTTTCTTT.